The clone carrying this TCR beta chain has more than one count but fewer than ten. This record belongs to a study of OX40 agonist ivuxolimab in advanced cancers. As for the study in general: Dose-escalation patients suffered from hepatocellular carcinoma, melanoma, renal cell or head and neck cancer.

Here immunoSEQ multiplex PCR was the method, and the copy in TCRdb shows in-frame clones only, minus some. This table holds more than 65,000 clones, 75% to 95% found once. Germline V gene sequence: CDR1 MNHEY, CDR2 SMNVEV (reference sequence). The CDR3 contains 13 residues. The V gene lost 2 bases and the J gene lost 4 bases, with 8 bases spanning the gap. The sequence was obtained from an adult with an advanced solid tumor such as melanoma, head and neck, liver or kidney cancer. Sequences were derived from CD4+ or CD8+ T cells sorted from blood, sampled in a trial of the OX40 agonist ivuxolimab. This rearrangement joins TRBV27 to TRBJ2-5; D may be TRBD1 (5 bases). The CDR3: CASSLRGRETQYF. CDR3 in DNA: TGTGCCAGCAGTTTAAGGGGTCGAGAGACCCAGTACTTC.